One sample yielded the 10 T cell receptor beta chains listed below, sequenced in a study of blood T cell repertoires in COVID-19. Only in-frame clones appear in the TCRdb table, and some are missing; sequencing was by immunoSEQ multiplex PCR. In the table there are 400,000 or so clones, 90% of which are singletons. Sequencing was done on a sample of PBMCs or T cells enriched from blood (not recorded which). These TCRs come from a man in his late teens or twenties who had recovered from COVID-19.

This clone was seen a handful of times. The chain links TRBV28 to TRBJ1-2; 8 nucleotides agree with TRBD1. The V gene end was trimmed by 5 bases and the J gene end by 5 bases; junction bases not matched to a gene: 7. The CDR3 length is 14 residues. CDR1 MDHEN and CDR2 SYDVKM come from the germline V gene. In DNA, the CDR3 is TGTGCCAGCAGTACCGGACAGGGCGGGTATGGCTACACCTTC. Amino acid sequence: CASSTGQGGYGYTF.

The chain has TRBV18 and TRBJ1-2; 9 positions agree with TRBD1. The V gene's germline CDR1 is KGHSH and CDR2 LQKENI. The J segment lost 6 bases and the V segment lost 3 bases, leaving 2 bases of the junction unmatched. The CDR3 runs to 13 residues. The CDR3 nucleotides are TGTGCCAGCTCACCCGGACAGGGGAATGGCTACACCTTC. Its protein product is CASSPGQGNGYTF.

The V gene is TRBV4-1, the J gene TRBJ2-2; D not resolved. Trimming took off 3 bases at V and 0 bases at J, with 2 bases between the two ends. The CDR3 has 13 amino acids. Looked up from germline, CDR1 is MGHRA and CDR2 is YSYEKL. The CDR3 sequence is CASSHANTGELFF. The CDR3 region has the DNA TGCGCCAGCAGCCACGCGAACACCGGGGAGCTGTTTTTT.

This clone was counted only a few times. The rearrangement joins TRBV20-1 to TRBJ1-1; D gene uncertain. Trimming took off 3 bases at V and 2 bases at J, with 7 bases between the two ends. The germline CDR1 and CDR2 sequences are DFQATT and SNEGSKA (reference sequence). The CDR3 covers 12 residues. Here the CDR3 reads CSASSVNTEAFF. CDR3 in DNA: TGCAGTGCTAGTTCAGTAAACACTGAAGCTTTCTTT.

The chain carries TRBV5-8 and TRBJ2-1; TRBD2 is a possible D gene (6 bases). Between the trimmed V and J ends, which lost 3 bases and 0 bases, there was a span of 13 bases. This CDR3 comprises 16 residues. Germline values: CDR1 SGHTS, CDR2 YDEGEE. The CDR3 DNA reads as TGTGCCAGCAGCTCTCCCCTAGCGTCCTCCTACAATGAGCAGTTCTTC. Translating it yields CASSSPLASSYNEQFF.

The chain couples TRBV11-2 to TRBJ2-6; 10 bases map to TRBD1. The CDR3 contains 18 residues. Unmatched junction bases numbered 10, after V lost 5 bases and J lost 3 bases. CDR1 is SGHAT and CDR2 is FQNNGV in the germline V gene. The CDR3 sequence: CASSPQTGGLYGANVLTF. CDR3 in DNA: TGTGCCAGCAGCCCTCAGACAGGGGGCTTATATGGGGCCAACGTCCTGACTTTC.

J is TRBJ1-5 and V is TRBV2, with TRBD1 identical over 10 bases. In germline, CDR1 is SNHLY, CDR2 FYNNEI. V lost 6 bases, J lost 1 base, and 3 bases stayed unmatched. CDR3 length: 15 amino acids. CDR3 in amino acids: CASRGGQGSNQPQHF. The DNA for the CDR3 is TGTGCCAGCAGGGGGGGACAGGGGAGCAATCAGCCCCAGCATTTT.

J is TRBJ1-1 and V is TRBV7-8, with 9 bases identical to TRBD1. The CDR3 contains 15 residues. V was pared by 8 bases and J by 5 bases, with 12 bases of the junction left unmatched. Germline lookup yields CDR1 SGHVS and CDR2 FQNEAQ. CDR3 region: CASSRPGQGETEAFF. CDR3 nucleotides: TGTGCCAGCTCCCGCCCGGGACAGGGTGAGACTGAAGCTTTCTTT.

The CDR3, as DNA: TGTGCCAGCAGCCTCCACGTGGAGACCCCGGGTACTGAAGCTTTCTTT. It codes for CASSLHVETPGTEAFF. The chain uses TRBV4-2 and TRBJ1-1; D is unresolved. Trimming pared 4 bases from V and 5 bases from J, leaving 20 bases between. The CDR3 is made up of 16 amino acids. CDR1 and CDR2 (germline): LGHNA, YNFKEQ.

The chain employs TRBV14 and TRBJ2-1, with TRBD2 matching over 10 bases. After removal of 4 bases from V and 3 bases from J, the junction contained 3 bases not matched to a gene. This CDR3 spans 15 amino acids. The V gene's germline CDR1 is SGHDN and CDR2 FVKESK. This chain's CDR3 is CASSLGTSVYNEQFF. In nucleotides, the CDR3 is TGTGCCAGCAGCCTCGGGACTAGCGTCTACAATGAGCAGTTCTTC.